This entry features one TCR beta chain sequence. The germline gene is not matched at one end of the junction; a read error may be the cause. The sample originates from a study of T cells in Graves' hyperthyroidism and ophthalmopathy. Amplified regions were TCR beta CDR3 sequences from RNA transcripts. The HTBI primer set served for first-round RT-PCR of the TCR CDR3. TCRdb used MiXCR to reprocess the multiplex PCR reads, holding one entry per CDR3 protein. The data hold a few hundred thousand distinct CDR3 sequences, with just over 45% observed a single time. This CDR3 region has 13 residues. Germline CDR1 SGHVS, CDR2 FQNEAQ. Patients counted as stable if ophthalmopathy did not develop within 18 months. Not enrolled were patients with uncontrolled infection, other autoimmune disease, pregnancy or lactation.

The specimen was peripheral blood or thyroid tissue (not recorded which). This rearrangement joins TRBV7-8 to TRBJ1-4; 7 bases fit TRBD1. The TCR sequence derives from a woman younger than 30 with Graves' hyperthyroidism. The DNA of the CDR3 is TGTGCCAGCAGCTTAGTAGGGGGTTCGGGACAGTCTTTT. Residues: CASSLVGGSGQSF.